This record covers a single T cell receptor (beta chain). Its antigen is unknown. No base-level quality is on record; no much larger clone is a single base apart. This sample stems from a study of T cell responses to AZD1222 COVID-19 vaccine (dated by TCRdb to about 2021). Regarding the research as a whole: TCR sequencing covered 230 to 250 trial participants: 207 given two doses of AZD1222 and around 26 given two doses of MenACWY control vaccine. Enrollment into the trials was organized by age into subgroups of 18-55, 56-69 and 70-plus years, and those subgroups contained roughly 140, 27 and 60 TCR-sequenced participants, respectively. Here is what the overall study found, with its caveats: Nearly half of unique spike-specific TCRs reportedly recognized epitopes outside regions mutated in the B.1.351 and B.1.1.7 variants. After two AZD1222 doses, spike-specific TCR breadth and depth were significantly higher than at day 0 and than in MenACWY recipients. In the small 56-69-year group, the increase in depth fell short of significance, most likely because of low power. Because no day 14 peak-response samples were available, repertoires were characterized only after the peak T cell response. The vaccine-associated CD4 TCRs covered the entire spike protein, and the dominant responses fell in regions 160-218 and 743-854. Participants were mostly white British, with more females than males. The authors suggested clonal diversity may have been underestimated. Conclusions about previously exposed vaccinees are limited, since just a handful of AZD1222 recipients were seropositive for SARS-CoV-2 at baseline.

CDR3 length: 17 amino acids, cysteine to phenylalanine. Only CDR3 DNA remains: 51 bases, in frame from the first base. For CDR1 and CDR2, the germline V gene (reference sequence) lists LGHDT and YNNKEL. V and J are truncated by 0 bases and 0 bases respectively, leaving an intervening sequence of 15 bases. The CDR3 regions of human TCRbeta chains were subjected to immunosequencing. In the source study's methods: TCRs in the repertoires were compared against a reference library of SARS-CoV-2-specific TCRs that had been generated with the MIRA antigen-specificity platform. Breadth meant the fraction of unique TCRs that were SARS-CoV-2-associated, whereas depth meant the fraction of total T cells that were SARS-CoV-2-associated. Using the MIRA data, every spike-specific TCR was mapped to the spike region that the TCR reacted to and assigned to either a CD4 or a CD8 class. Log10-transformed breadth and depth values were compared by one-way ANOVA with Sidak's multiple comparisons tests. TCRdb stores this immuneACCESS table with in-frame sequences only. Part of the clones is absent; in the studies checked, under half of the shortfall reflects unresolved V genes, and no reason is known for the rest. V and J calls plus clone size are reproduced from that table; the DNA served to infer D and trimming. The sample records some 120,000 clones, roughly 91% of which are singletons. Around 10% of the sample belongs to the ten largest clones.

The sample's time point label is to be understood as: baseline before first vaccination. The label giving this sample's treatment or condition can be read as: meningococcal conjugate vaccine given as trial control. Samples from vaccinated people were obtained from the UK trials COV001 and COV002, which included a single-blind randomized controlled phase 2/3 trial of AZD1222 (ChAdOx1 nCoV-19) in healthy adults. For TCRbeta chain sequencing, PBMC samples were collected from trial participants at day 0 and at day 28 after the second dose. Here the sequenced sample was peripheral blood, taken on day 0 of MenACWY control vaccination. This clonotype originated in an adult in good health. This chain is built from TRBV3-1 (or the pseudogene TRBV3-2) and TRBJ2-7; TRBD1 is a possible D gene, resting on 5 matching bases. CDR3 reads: CASSQDWGGRSSYEQYF. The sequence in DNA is TGTGCCAGCAGCCAAGATTGGGGCGGTAGGAGCTCCTACGAGCAGTACTTC.